This T cell receptor (beta chain) was documented in a study of shared clonotypes between healthy human individuals. Study-level information: Aged 18 to 49, the donors were two women and a few men. Findings and caveats of the study: Clonotype sharing levels among donors were expected to vary with sequencing depth.

Remarks on this clone: What it recognizes is unknown.

Assay: immunoSEQ multiplex PCR; the TCRdb copy retains only in-frame clones and omits some. The sample holds more than 2 million clones, approximately 96% seen once. Each of the donors was a healthy adult who was HIV-negative and had not had a recent acute infection or vaccination. The receptor was derived from a man between 18 and 29 years old in good health. The sample taken for sequencing was naive CD4+ T cells sorted from blood. Stated subset: CD45RA+ positively selected.

CDR3 nucleotide sequence: TGTGCCAGCAGCTTGGCTTTGAAAAAGTACTTC. Translation gives CASSLALKKYF. This chain uses TRBV5-8 with TRBJ2-7; no clear D. This CDR3 comprises 11 residues. CDR1 SGHTS and CDR2 YDEGEE come from the germline V gene. Trimming removed 0 bases at V and 11 bases at J, with 9 bases between.